The 13 T cell receptor beta chains listed next were all sequenced from one sample in a study of regulatory T cells in long-lasting Graves disease. The time point denotes: newly diagnosed GD, antithyroid drugs for less than 3 months. Construction of the TCR library relied on RNA isolated from PBMCs. Construction of TCR beta libraries relied on iRepertoire HTBI primers and on Arm-PCR targeting CDR3 regions. Each CDR3 protein is one row after TCRdb ran MiXCR on the multiplex PCR reads. The sample has hundreds of thousands of distinct CDR3 sequences; about 15% are singletons. The data also belong to a second study, concerning T cells in Graves' hyperthyroidism and ophthalmopathy.

The sample consisted of peripheral blood mononuclear cells (PBMCs), taken at new diagnosis, from a patient treated with antithyroid drugs. All receptors derive from a woman aged 30 to 39 with Graves disease.

This clonotype showed up just a few times. One base away lies a much larger clone, so this may be a sequencing read error. This rearrangement joins TRBV2 to TRBJ2-1; D remains unclear. Germline V gene data show CDR1 as SNHLY and CDR2 as FYNNEI. The CDR3 extends over 16 amino acids. For the CDR3, the DNA is TGTGCCAGCAGCGAACGGGCGGCTAGTTCCTACAATGAGCAGTCCTTC. This gives the protein CASSERAASSYNEQSF.

This clonotype was seen many times. The chain uses TRBV7-3 and TRBJ2-3; 15 nucleotides align to TRBD2. With V trimmed by 5 bases and J by 6 bases, 6 bases remained unmatched. Per germline, CDR1 SGHTA and CDR2 FQGTGA. The CDR3 is 16 amino acids. As DNA, the CDR3 is TGTGCCAGCAGCCCCGCGGGGACTAGCGGGAGGGATACGCAGTATTTT. It is translated as CASSPAGTSGRDTQYF.

The chain is built from TRBV9 and TRBJ1-5; D is ambiguous. Trimming stripped 0 bases from V and 0 bases from J, with 13 bases between. CDR1 SGDLS and CDR2 YYNGEE come from the germline V gene. CDR3 length equals 17 residues. CDR3 region: CASSVAPTATSNQPQHF. The CDR3 DNA sequence: TGTGCCAGCAGCGTAGCTCCCACAGCGACTAGCAATCAGCCCCAGCATTTT.

The chain employs TRBV4-1 and TRBJ2-1; TRBD2 aligns across 12 bases. Germline values: CDR1 MGHRA, CDR2 YSYEKL. This CDR3 contains 17 residues. The V segment lost 4 bases and the J segment 4 bases; nucleotides outside the gene matches: 8. For the CDR3, the DNA is TGCGCCAGCAGCCGACTAGCGGGAGTCTTGACTTACAATGAGCAGTTCTTC. This gives the protein CASSRLAGVLTYNEQFF.

This clonotype turned up a few times. The chain uses TRBV3-1 and TRBJ2-1; 10 bases line up with TRBD1. This CDR3 spans 14 amino acids. Germline V gene lookup returns CDR1 LGHDT and CDR2 YNNKEL (reference sequence). V shed 4 bases, J shed 6 bases, and the junction held 3 bases outside the gene matches. Here the CDR3 reads CASSPRDRGNEQFF. In nucleotides, the CDR3 is TGTGCCAGCAGCCCCCGGGACAGGGGCAATGAGCAGTTCTTC.

As for this clonotype: A read error may be the cause here, since a much bigger clone is one base away. CDR3 DNA sequence: TGTGCCAACAGCTTAGCCCCGGGCCCAGGCTATGGCTACACCTTC. This encodes CANSLAPGPGYGYTF. V usage is TRBV7-2 and J usage is TRBJ1-2; D gene unclear. The CDR3 runs to 15 residues. The germline V gene encodes CDR1 SGHTA and CDR2 FQGNSA. Together with reference TRBV7-2 and TRBJ1-2, the CDR3 gives the full variable domain: GAGVSQSPSNKVTEKGKDVELRCDPISGHTALYWYRQSLGQGLEFLIYFQGNSAPDKSGLPSDRFSAERTGGSVSTLTIQRTQQEDSAVYLCANSLAPGPGYGYTFGSGTRLTVV.

With regard to this clonotype: An end of the junction does not agree with germline; a read error may underlie this. The rearrangement uses TRBV5-4 and TRBJ1-4; 11 nucleotides agree with TRBD1. Germline lookup yields CDR1 SGHNT and CDR2 YYREEE (reference sequence). There are 15 residues in the CDR3. Written as DNA, the CDR3 is TGTGCCAGCAGCTGGACAGGGGGCGTGGATGAGAAACTGTTTTTT. This sequence encodes CASSWTGGVDEKLFF.

The chain links TRBV4-1 to TRBJ2-7; TRBD2 might be the D (5 bases). This CDR3 region has 14 residues. V was shortened by 3 bases and J by 2 bases, with 11 bases between the two germline ends. Germline V gives CDR1 MGHRA, CDR2 YSYEKL. The CDR3 bases are TGCGCCAGCAGCCAGGTTACTAGTGCCTACGAGCAGTACTTC. Translating it yields CASSQVTSAYEQYF.

Only a few counts were recorded for this clonotype. The CDR3 loop reads CASSPKPRVLSNEQFF. For the CDR3, the DNA is TGTGCCAGCAGCCCTAAACCCAGGGTTTTGTCCAATGAGCAGTTCTTC. The chain combines TRBV6-1 with TRBJ2-1; a weak D match, TRBD1 (5 bases). Germline V gene sequence: CDR1 MNHNS, CDR2 SASEGT. The CDR3 loop spans 16 amino acids. V shed 6 bases and J shed 6 bases, with 21 bases lying between them.

The chain recombines TRBV18 with TRBJ2-5; D is uncertain. CDR1 is KGHSH and CDR2 is LQKENI in the germline V gene. This CDR3 has 14 amino acids. Deletions cut 3 bases from V and 4 bases from J, with 12 bases between. The CDR3 sequence is CASSPLAGPETQYF. CDR3 bases: TGTGCCAGCTCACCTTTGGCAGGACCAGAGACCCAGTACTTC.

This clonotype was detected only a few times. The chain couples TRBV7-3 to TRBJ2-2; TRBD2 agrees at 7 bases. Germline CDR1 and CDR2: SGHTA and FQGTGA. V was pared by 3 bases and J by 3 bases, with 1 base of the junction left unmatched. The CDR3 is 14 amino acids. This CDR3 is CASSFGGDTGELFF. The DNA for the CDR3 is TGTGCCAGCAGCTTTGGGGGGGACACCGGGGAGCTGTTTTTT. Full variable domain (rest looked up from reference TRBV7-3 and TRBJ2-2): GAGVSQTPSNKVTEKGKYVELRCDPISGHTALYWYRQSLGQGPEFLIYFQGTGAADDSGLPNDRFFAVRPEGSVSTLKIQRTERGDSAVYLCASSFGGDTGELFFGEGSRLTVL.

This rearrangement joins TRBV24-1 to TRBJ2-1; no reliable D call. In germline, CDR1 is KGHDR, CDR2 SFDVKD. The CDR3 has 16 amino acids. Trimming removed 2 bases from V and 4 bases from J, with 14 bases in between. CDR3 nucleotides: TGTGCCACCAGTGATTCCAGAGGAACCGTTTACAATGAGCAGTTCTTC. Amino acids: CATSDSRGTVYNEQFF.

J is TRBJ1-1 and V is TRBV19; D call uncertain. Trimming cost V 2 bases and J 3 bases, with 7 bases left between them. CDR1 LNHDA and CDR2 SQIVND come from the germline V gene (reference sequence). This CDR3 is built from 13 residues. CDR3 sequence reads: CASSIKWDTEAFF. CDR3 coding DNA: TGTGCCAGTAGTATAAAATGGGACACTGAAGCTTTCTTT.